This T cell receptor (beta chain) comes out of a study of vaccination effects on CD4 cells after COVID-19. After expansion with viral peptide pools in the ViraFEST assay, antigen-specific CD4+ T cells were sequenced. Having been cultured for around ten days, the cells underwent CD4+ T cell isolation. In the cultures, half the medium was exchanged for IL-2 medium on days 3 and 7. Broader study findings: The study got few convalescent patients and did not collect any early post-infection timepoints.

With respect to this clone: Antigen unknown.

Measured with immunoSEQ multiplex PCR; TCRdb has only the in-frame clones, and not every one. The sample lists some 79,000 clones, around 76% occurring once. The source material was CD4+ T cells from PBMCs cultured with HCoV-229E spike peptides, sampled before COVID-19 vaccination. This clonotype originated in a human donor who received a COVID-19 vaccine.

The CDR3 DNA reads as TGCGCCAGCAGCTTGGTAGGAGGAAAACTGTTTTTT. Residues: CASSLVGGKLFF. This chain uses TRBV5-1 with TRBJ1-4; unclear D gene. The CDR3 covers 12 residues. Trimming took off 0 bases at V and 10 bases at J, with 7 bases between the two ends. Germline V CDR1 and CDR2: SGHRS, YFSETQ.